Below are 20 T cell receptor beta chains sequenced from a single sample in a study of blood T cell repertoires in COVID-19. TCRdb's copy holds only in-frame clones and misses some; the assay was immunoSEQ multiplex PCR. The repertoire consists of more than 95,000 clones, with around 74% occurring once and the leading ten covering roughly a fifth. The sequencing sample was made of peripheral blood. All receptors come from a woman aged 70-85 years with acute or convalescent COVID-19.

The chain combines TRBV19 with TRBJ2-5; 11 bases align to TRBD1. This CDR3 is built from 14 residues. V lost 4 bases, J lost 6 bases, and 4 bases stayed unmatched. Germline V CDR1 and CDR2: LNHDA, SQIVND (reference sequence). Here the CDR3 DNA reads TGTGCCAGTAGTACCGGGACAGGGGGAAAGACCCAGTACTTC. Protein sequence: CASSTGTGGKTQYF.

J is TRBJ1-2 and V is TRBV30; D might be TRBD1 (6 bases). The CDR3 is 15 residues long. CDR1 and CDR2 from the germline V gene are GTSNPN and SVGIG (reference sequence). Trimming cost V 5 bases and J 0 bases, with 16 bases left between them. CDR3 DNA sequence: TGTGCCTGGGTCGACAGGACCCCAACTAACTATGGCTACACCTTC. Its translation: CAWVDRTPTNYGYTF.

The chain combines TRBV18 with TRBJ2-2, with TRBD1 as a possible D gene (6 bases). The germline V and J ends were trimmed by 1 base and 1 base, with 7 bases remaining between them. This CDR3 is 15 amino acids long. The V gene's germline CDR1 is KGHSH and CDR2 LQKENI. The CDR3, as DNA: TGTGCCAGCTCACCACTACAGGGGAACACCGGGGAGCTGTTTTTT. This sequence encodes CASSPLQGNTGELFF.

CDR3 coding DNA: TGTGCCAGCTCACCACGTGAGTCGGAAAAACTGTTTTTT. Its translation is CASSPRESEKLFF. This chain uses TRBV18 with TRBJ1-4, with D hard to call. CDR1 KGHSH and CDR2 LQKENI come from the germline V gene. V was clipped by 1 base and J by 8 bases, with 8 bases between them. The CDR3 runs 13 residues.

The chain uses TRBV6-4 and TRBJ2-3, with TRBD2 matching over 13 bases. The junction had 2 bases not matched to a gene; V was cut back by 5 bases and J by 3 bases. Germline V CDR1 and CDR2: MRHNA, SNTAGT. The CDR3 runs to 15 residues. CDR3 loop: CASSLGLAGTDTQYF. CDR3 bases: TGTGCCAGCAGTCTGGGACTAGCGGGGACAGATACGCAGTATTTT.

This chain connects TRBV10-2 to TRBJ2-2; D uncertain. The CDR3 length is 17 residues. V dropped 0 bases and J dropped 0 bases, with 11 bases sitting between them. Germline V gene sequence: CDR1 WSHSY, CDR2 SAAADI. The CDR3 DNA follows: TGCGCCAGCAGTGAGTCCTGGCGGCAAACGAACACCGGGGAGCTGTTTTTT. Translation: CASSESWRQTNTGELFF.

The V call is TRBV5-1, the J call TRBJ2-3; maybe TRBD1 (6 bases). Trimming pared 0 bases from V and 2 bases from J, leaving 16 bases between. Germline V gene sequence: CDR1 SGHRS, CDR2 YFSETQ. The CDR3 has 17 amino acids. The CDR3 region is CASSLAKGHLPTDTQYF. For the CDR3, the DNA is TGCGCCAGCAGCTTGGCCAAGGGACACCTCCCCACAGATACGCAGTATTTT.

The rearrangement joins TRBV27 to TRBJ2-1; D perhaps matches TRBD2 (6 bases). V lost 3 bases, J lost 0 bases, and 9 bases lay in between. This CDR3 comprises 15 residues. Per germline, CDR1 MNHEY and CDR2 SMNVEV (reference sequence). CDR3 protein: CASSFGRGSYNEQFF. DNA of the CDR3: TGTGCCAGCAGTTTCGGGCGGGGCTCCTACAATGAGCAGTTCTTC.

The genes are TRBV11-2 and TRBJ2-5; TRBD2 might be the D (5 bases). Germline V lookup: CDR1 SGHAT, CDR2 FQNNGV. The CDR3 has 14 residues. V was cut by 2 bases and J by 3 bases, with 10 bases left in between. CDR3 in DNA: TGTGCCAGCAGCTTATCCGGGATCGAAGAGACCCAGTACTTC. Translating it yields CASSLSGIEETQYF.

The chain uses TRBV18 and TRBJ1-1; D is unclear. Germline lookup yields CDR1 KGHSH and CDR2 LQKENI. V was shortened by 1 base and J by 7 bases, with 19 bases between the two germline ends. The CDR3 runs to 16 residues. This CDR3 is CASSPLLAAGSNEAFF. CDR3 coding DNA: TGTGCCAGCTCACCACTTCTAGCAGCTGGGTCCAATGAAGCTTTCTTT.

V usage is TRBV7-2 and J usage is TRBJ2-7; tentative D call: TRBD2 (6 bases). Trimming cost V 2 bases and J 6 bases, with 11 bases left between them. CDR3 length equals 13 residues. The V gene's germline CDR1 is SGHTA and CDR2 FQGNSA. In DNA form, the CDR3 reads TGTGCCAGCAGCTTACGGGCTAGCGTCGAGCAGTACTTC. Translation: CASSLRASVEQYF.

This clone has just a few counts. The gene calls are TRBV19 and TRBJ2-1; D may be TRBD2 (5 bases). The CDR3 contains 15 residues. V lost 5 bases and J lost 0, with 11 bases in between. Germline loops: CDR1 LNHDA, CDR2 SQIVND (reference sequence). The CDR3 spells CASSFSGSSYNEQFF. The CDR3 bases are TGTGCCAGTAGTTTCAGCGGTAGCTCCTACAATGAGCAGTTCTTC. Together with reference TRBV19 and TRBJ2-1, the CDR3 gives the full variable domain: DGGITQSPKYLFRKEGQNVTLSCEQNLNHDAMYWYRQDPGQGLRLIYYSQIVNDFQKGDIAEGYSVSREKKESFPLTVTSAQKNPTAFYLCASSFSGSSYNEQFFGPGTRLTVL.

This clone has just one count. This sequence joins TRBV10-3 and TRBJ1-1; weak D call: TRBD1 (6 bases). The germline CDR1 and CDR2 sequences are ENHRY and SYGVKD. V gave up 2 bases and J gave up 4 bases, with 11 bases separating them. This CDR3 comprises 14 residues. CDR3: CAISETKGGTEAFF. DNA for the CDR3: TGTGCCATCAGTGAGACGAAAGGGGGCACTGAAGCTTTCTTT.

The chain couples TRBV18 to TRBJ2-2, with D perhaps TRBD2 (6 bases). With 6 bases removed from V and 4 bases from J, the gap between germline ends came to 15 bases. The CDR3 is 15 residues long. CDR1 is KGHSH, CDR2 LQKENI, per germline. The CDR3 spells CASSAGGRSTGELFF. The CDR3 DNA follows: TGTGCCAGCTCTGCCGGGGGTAGGAGCACCGGGGAGCTGTTTTTT.

V is TRBV5-6 and J is TRBJ1-1, with 7 bases identical to TRBD1. V was pared by 4 bases and J by 1 base, with 1 base of the junction left unmatched. The CDR3 runs 13 residues. In germline, CDR1 is SGHDT, CDR2 YYEEEE. CDR3 region: CASSGTANTEAFF. CDR3 in DNA: TGTGCCAGCAGCGGGACAGCGAACACTGAAGCTTTCTTT.

The V and J genes are TRBV7-2 and TRBJ1-2, with a tentative D call TRBD1 (6 bases). The CDR3 consists of 14 residues. Deletions cut 3 bases from V and 0 bases from J, with 8 bases between. Germline loops: CDR1 SGHTA, CDR2 FQGNSA. The CDR3 nucleotides read TGTGCCAGCAGCTTTACAGGGACTAACTATGGCTACACCTTC. Protein: CASSFTGTNYGYTF.

The V call is TRBV6-1, the J call TRBJ1-4; possibly TRBD1 for D (6 bases). The germline V and J ends were trimmed by 2 bases and 1 base, with 17 bases remaining between them. The CDR3 has 18 residues. Germline loops: CDR1 MNHNS, CDR2 SASEGT. CDR3 region: CASSEFGQGFGTNEKLFF. In DNA, the CDR3 is TGTGCCAGCAGTGAATTTGGGCAGGGGTTTGGAACTAATGAAAAACTGTTTTTT.

J is TRBJ2-2 and V is TRBV10-1; D is possibly TRBD2 (5 bases). The germline V gene has CDR1 WNHNN and CDR2 SYGVQD (reference sequence). The CDR3 sequence is 13 residues long. Trimming stripped 4 bases from V and 3 bases from J, with 6 bases between. The CDR3 loop is CASSGEYTGELFF. CDR3 DNA: TGCGCCAGCAGTGGGGAGTACACCGGGGAGCTGTTTTTT.

The V and J genes are TRBV15 and TRBJ2-7; TRBD2 is a possible D gene (6 bases). Germline V gene lookup returns CDR1 LNHNV and CDR2 YYDKDF (reference sequence). V was trimmed by 5 bases and J by 6 bases, leaving 14 bases between them. CDR3 length: 13 residues. CDR3 loop: CATSGGRRGEQYF. In nucleotides, the CDR3 is TGTGCCACCAGCGGGGGACGGCGGGGCGAGCAGTACTTC. The full variable domain, in which reference TRBV15 and TRBJ2-7 provide the parts outside the CDR3, is DAMVIQNPRYQVTQFGKPVTLSCSQTLNHNVMYWYQQKSSQAPKLLFHYYDKDFNNEADTPDNFQSRRPNTSFCFLDIRSPGLGDTAMYLCATSGGRRGEQYFGPGTRLTVT.

J is TRBJ1-3 and V is TRBV28; maybe TRBD1 (5 bases). The CDR3 covers 14 residues. V lost 2 bases to trimming and J lost 1 base, with 6 bases between them. CDR1 and CDR2 from the germline V gene are MDHEN and SYDVKM. DNA for the CDR3: TGTGCCAGCAGTTTACAGGGATCTGGAAACACCATATATTTT. This gives the protein CASSLQGSGNTIYF.